A selection of T cell receptor beta chains follows, all from one sample in a study of blood T cell repertoires in COVID-19. This table comes from immunoSEQ multiplex PCR, and its TCRdb copy is limited to in-frame clones, with some not included. The sample lists about 43,000 clones, more than 80% occurring once. Sequenced: peripheral blood. Receptors were obtained from a man aged 55 to 70 with active COVID-19. CDR3s include the opening cysteine and the closing phenylalanine or tryptophan. Each record gives: clone size, V gene, J gene, D gene, CDR3 DNA, CDR3 protein. A D gene is named only where the DNA matches it firmly. Only some rows state a clone size, as once, few, many or a class for expanded clones.

.	TRBV7-2	TRBJ1-3	.	TGTGCCAGCAGCCCTGGGACAGGAAACACCATATATTTT	CASSPGTGNTIYF
few	TRBV24-1	TRBJ1-6	TRBD1	TGTGCCACCAGTGATTTGCCGGGACAGAATTCACCCCTCCACTTT	CATSDLPGQNSPLHF
once	TRBV11-2	TRBJ2-3	.	TGTGCCAGCAGCTTCCCCGGCACAGATACGCAGTATTTT	CASSFPGTDTQYF
.	TRBV10-3	TRBJ1-1	TRBD1	TGTGCCATCAGGGACAGGATAACTTTCTTT	CAIRDRITFF
.	TRBV5-1	TRBJ1-1	TRBD1	TGCGCCAGCAGCATTTCTACAGGGGGCCTGAACACTGAAGCTTTCTTT	CASSISTGGLNTEAFF
.	TRBV25-1	TRBJ2-7	TRBD2	TGTGCCAGCAGTGAATTGGGGGGGTACGAGCAGTACTTC	CASSELGGYEQYF
.	TRBV29-1	TRBJ2-7	.	TGCAGCGCCGGACTCGACTACGAGCAGTACTTC	CSAGLDYEQYF
.	TRBV6-5	TRBJ2-7	TRBD2	TGTGCCAGCAGGAACCTAGCGGGAGCCCACGAGCAGTACTTC	CASRNLAGAHEQYF
.	TRBV24-1	TRBJ2-3	.	TGTGCCACCAGTGACCCTCTAGCGCCAGATACGCAGTATTTT	CATSDPLAPDTQYF
once	TRBV9	TRBJ1-2	.	TGTGCCAGCAGCGGGGATAGGGCGGGAGTCTACACCTTC	CASSGDRAGVYTF
.	TRBV25-1	TRBJ2-5	TRBD1	TGTGCCAGCAGCACAGGGGGCCAAGAGACCCAGTACTTC	CASSTGGQETQYF
few	TRBV2	TRBJ1-5	.	TGTGCCAGCAGCTCCGCAGGCGGCAATCAGCCCCAGCATTTT	CASSSAGGNQPQHF
once	TRBV18	TRBJ1-2	TRBD1	TGTGCCAGCTCACCAGGAGACAGGGGTAACTATGGCTACACCTTC	CASSPGDRGNYGYTF
few	TRBV6-5	TRBJ1-1	.	TGTGCCAGCAGTTACTCCAGGGACACTGAAGCTTTCTTT	CASSYSRDTEAFF
.	TRBV5-1	TRBJ1-1	.	TGCGCCAGCAGCTTGCCCGACAGAGGTTTGACTTTCTTT	CASSLPDRGLTFF
.	TRBV2	TRBJ1-5	.	TGTGCCAGCCGAACGAACGCAGGGAAAACAAGCAATCAGCCCCAGCATTTT	CASRTNAGKTSNQPQHF
.	TRBV10-2	TRBJ1-1	.	TGCGCCAGCAGTGAACAAGTCCGTGAAGCTTTCTTT	CASSEQVREAFF
few	TRBV2	TRBJ2-7	.	TGTGCCAGCAGTGTCCTAGATACCTACGAGCAGTACTTC	CASSVLDTYEQYF
once	TRBV19	TRBJ1-6	.	TGTGCCAGTAGTATTGAGGCCAGATCACCCCTCCACTTT	CASSIEARSPLHF
once	TRBV3-1/TRBV3-2	TRBJ2-3	TRBD2	TGTGCCAGCAGCCAAGACTGGGGGGGAACAACAGATACGCAGTATTTT	CASSQDWGGTTDTQYF
once	TRBV6-5	TRBJ1-1	.	TGTGCCAGCAGTACGGCAAGGGGGACTGAAGCTTTCTTT	CASSTARGTEAFF
.	TRBV30	TRBJ1-5	TRBD1	TGTGCCTGGAGTGTATCCGGGACAGTCGAACAGCCCCAGCATTTT	CAWSVSGTVEQPQHF
.	TRBV4-2	TRBJ2-7	.	TGTGCCAGCAGCCAGGAGGAAGGAGTCTACGAGCAGTACTTC	CASSQEEGVYEQYF
.	TRBV7-9	TRBJ2-1	TRBD1	TGTGCCAGCAGCAACACGCCGGGACAGAGGATCAATGAGCAGTTCTTC	CASSNTPGQRINEQFF
.	TRBV7-2	TRBJ1-5	TRBD1	TGTGCCAGCAGCTTAGTCGCTGGACAGGCCTCGCCCCAGCATTTT	CASSLVAGQASPQHF
.	TRBV7-9	TRBJ2-3	TRBD2	TGTGCCAGCAGCTTACCAGCGGGAGTTTCGGATACGCAGTATTTT	CASSLPAGVSDTQYF
.	TRBV30	TRBJ1-2	TRBD1	TGTGCCTGGAGTAATCGACAGGGCTCGGTTGATGGCTACACCTTC	CAWSNRQGSVDGYTF
once	TRBV5-4	TRBJ2-3	TRBD2	TGTGCCAGCAACGCGGGAGGCGCAGATACGCAGTATTTT	CASNAGGADTQYF
.	TRBV7-6	TRBJ2-1	TRBD2	TGTGCCAGCAGCGATGTAACTAGCGGTAACAATGAGCAGTTCTTC	CASSDVTSGNNEQFF
.	TRBV7-2	TRBJ1-3	.	TGTGCCAGCAGCTACGGGTTTTACTCTGGAAACACCATATATTTT	CASSYGFYSGNTIYF
.	TRBV6-2/TRBV6-3	TRBJ2-1	TRBD2	TGTGCCAGCAGTACCGGGCCGGGAGGGGTTTACAATGAGCAGTTCTTC	CASSTGPGGVYNEQFF
.	TRBV3-1/TRBV3-2	TRBJ2-7	.	TGTGCCAGCAGCCAAGCTCAGAGCAGCGAGGTGGCGCAGTACTTC	CASSQAQSSEVAQYF
.	TRBV19	TRBJ2-1	.	TGTGCCTCCAGGTTAGGATTGAGTCGAGATGAGCAGTTCTTC	CASRLGLSRDEQFF
.	TRBV2	TRBJ2-7	TRBD2	TGTGCCAGCAGTGATTCCCGACTAGCGGGAACCTACGAGCAGTACTTC	CASSDSRLAGTYEQYF
.	TRBV18	TRBJ1-6	TRBD1	TGTGCCGGGGATATAGGGGGCATCTATAATTCACCCCTCCACTTT	CAGDIGGIYNSPLHF
.	TRBV7-9	TRBJ2-2	.	TGTGCCAGCCGCGCTAGCCCCTCCCCGAACACCGGGGAGCTGTTTTTT	CASRASPSPNTGELFF
once	TRBV3-1/TRBV3-2	TRBJ1-3	TRBD1	TGTGCCAGCAGCCGAGGGACAGCTTTTCGGAACACCATATATTTT	CASSRGTAFRNTIYF
.	TRBV18	TRBJ2-2	.	TGTGCCAGCTCACCACCTGTGGGCGGCGGGACCGGGGAGCTGTTTTTT	CASSPPVGGGTGELFF
.	TRBV6-4	TRBJ2-7	.	TGTGCCAGCAGTGGAAAAATGAGACAGCTACCCTACGAGCAGTACTTC	CASSGKMRQLPYEQYF
once	TRBV6-5	TRBJ2-7	.	TGTGCCAGCAGCCCCCTACCGGGCTACGAGCAGTACTTC	CASSPLPGYEQYF
.	TRBV7-6	TRBJ2-7	.	TGTGCCAGCAGCTTAGAAGGACAGGGAGGGTCCTACGAGCAGTACTTC	CASSLEGQGGSYEQYF
once	TRBV5-1	TRBJ2-7	.	TGCGCCAGCAAGCAGCCAGGCTCCTACGAGCAGTACTTC	CASKQPGSYEQYF
.	TRBV28	TRBJ2-2	.	TGTGCCAGCAGTTCTTGGGGAGACACCGGGGAGCTGTTTTTT	CASSSWGDTGELFF
few	TRBV5-6	TRBJ2-2	TRBD2	TGTGCCAGCAGCTTGTCTAGCGGAGCGAACACCGGGGAGCTGTTTTTT	CASSLSSGANTGELFF
.	TRBV6-5	TRBJ2-2	.	TGTGCCAGCAGGGACAGTTCTTTGAACACCGGGGAGCTGTTTTTT	CASRDSSLNTGELFF
.	TRBV7-3	TRBJ2-1	.	TGTGCCAGCAGCGCGAAGACAGGATCCGGCCATACGCAGTTCTTC	CASSAKTGSGHTQFF
.	TRBV12-3/TRBV12-4	TRBJ2-3	TRBD1	TGTGCCAGCACGGGACAGGGGGCAGATACGCAGTATTTT	CASTGQGADTQYF